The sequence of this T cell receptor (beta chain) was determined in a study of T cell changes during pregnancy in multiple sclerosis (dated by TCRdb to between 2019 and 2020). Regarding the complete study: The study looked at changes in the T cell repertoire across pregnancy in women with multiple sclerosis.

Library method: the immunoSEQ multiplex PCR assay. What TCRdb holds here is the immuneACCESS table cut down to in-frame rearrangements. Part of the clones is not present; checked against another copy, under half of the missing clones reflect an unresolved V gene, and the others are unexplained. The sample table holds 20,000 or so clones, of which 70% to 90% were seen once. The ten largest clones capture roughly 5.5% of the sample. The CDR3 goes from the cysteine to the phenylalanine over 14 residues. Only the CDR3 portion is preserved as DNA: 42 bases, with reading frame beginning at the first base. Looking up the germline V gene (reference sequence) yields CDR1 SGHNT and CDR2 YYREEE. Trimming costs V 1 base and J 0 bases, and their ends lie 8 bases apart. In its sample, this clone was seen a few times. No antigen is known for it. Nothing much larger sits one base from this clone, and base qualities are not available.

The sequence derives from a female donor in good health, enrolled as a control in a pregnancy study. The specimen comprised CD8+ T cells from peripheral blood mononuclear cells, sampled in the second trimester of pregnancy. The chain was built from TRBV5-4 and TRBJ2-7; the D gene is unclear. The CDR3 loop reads CASSLTGPSYEQYF. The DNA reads TGTGCCAGCAGCTTGACGGGTCCCTCCTACGAGCAGTACTTC.